This record concerns one T cell receptor beta chain sequence. Its antigen is unidentified. The data are from a study of monozygotic twins with cystic fibrosis. Study results and limitations: Median Simpson clonality of roughly 0.0093 suggested naive T cells predominated. In 13 of 16 pairs, V gene usage was closest to the co-twin's. Nucleotide-identical clonotype sharing was significantly higher within monozygotic CF twin pairs than between unrelated CF individuals.

TCRdb's table, derived via immunoSEQ multiplex PCR, lists solely in-frame clones and lacks some. The table has fewer than 30,000 clones, around four fifths seen once. This receptor was obtained from a girl aged 2 to 9 with cystic fibrosis. The specimen was blood.

The chain's CDR3 is CSVGDSTYEQYF. In DNA, the CDR3 is TGCAGCGTAGGGGACAGTACCTACGAGCAGTACTTC. V gene TRBV29-1 combines with J gene TRBJ2-7, with 7 bases that match TRBD1. This CDR3 is 12 amino acids long. Germline CDR1 is SQVTM and CDR2 is ANQGSEA. V dropped 6 bases and J dropped 2; count of bases not matched to a gene: 4.